The 29 T cell receptor beta chains presented below share a single source sample, sequenced in a study of blood T cell repertoires in COVID-19. Produced via immunoSEQ multiplex PCR; TCRdb's table is partial and in-frame only. Of approximately 260,000 clones in the sample, around 90% are singletons; the top ten hold about 6.9%. The material sequenced was PBMCs or T cells enriched from blood (not recorded which). These receptors originate from a woman under 40 with acute COVID-19.

This chain uses TRBV7-2 with TRBJ1-1; unclear D gene. This CDR3 is 13 amino acids long. Between the trimmed V and J ends, which lost 1 base and 3 bases, there was a span of 6 bases. CDR1 SGHTA and CDR2 FQGNSA come from the germline V gene. CDR3 in DNA: TGTGCCAGCAGCTTAGAAGCGGACACTGAAGCTTTCTTT. It codes for CASSLEADTEAFF. Drawing the rest from reference TRBV7-2 and TRBJ1-1, the complete variable domain is GAGVSQSPSNKVTEKGKDVELRCDPISGHTALYWYRQSLGQGLEFLIYFQGNSAPDKSGLPSDRFSAERTGGSVSTLTIQRTQQEDSAVYLCASSLEADTEAFFGQGTRLTVV.

The rearrangement joins TRBV3-1 (or the pseudogene TRBV3-2) to TRBJ2-5; D not certain. Trimming took off 4 bases at V and 2 bases at J, with 5 bases between the two ends. The germline CDR1 and CDR2 sequences are LGHDT and YNNKEL (reference sequence). This CDR3 comprises 12 residues. In DNA, the CDR3 is TGTGCCAGCAGCCCGGTACAAGAGACCCAGTACTTC. Its protein is CASSPVQETQYF.

V is TRBV30 and J is TRBJ1-4, with unresolved D. The germline CDR1 and CDR2 sequences are GTSNPN and SVGIG (reference sequence). CDR3 length equals 13 residues. Between the trimmed V and J ends, which lost 0 bases and 8 bases, there was a span of 10 bases. The CDR3 loop reads CAWSVGRDEKLFF. The CDR3 region has the DNA TGTGCCTGGAGTGTGGGGAGAGACGAAAAACTGTTTTTT.

Remarks on this clone: This CDR3 is also generated by other DNA sequences in the sample. The chain uses TRBV5-1 and TRBJ2-3; tentatively, D is TRBD2 (6 bases). Trimming took off 0 bases at V and 0 bases at J, with 8 bases between the two ends. Germline loops: CDR1 SGHRS, CDR2 YFSETQ. The CDR3 length is 15 residues. This CDR3 is CASSLAGASTDTQYF. DNA of the CDR3: TGCGCCAGCAGCTTGGCGGGAGCTAGCACAGATACGCAGTATTTT. The variable domain in full, completed from reference TRBV5-1 and TRBJ2-3, reads KAGVTQTPRYLIKTRGQQVTLSCSPISGHRSVSWYQQTPGQGLQFLFEYFSETQRNKGNFPGRFSGRQFSNSRSEMNVSTLELGDSALYLCASSLAGASTDTQYFGPGTRLTVL.

The genes are TRBV20-1 and TRBJ2-2, with 7 bases identical to TRBD2. This CDR3 has 17 residues. Germline trimming cut 3 bases from V and 0 bases from J; bases unmatched to any gene: 10. Germline CDR1 DFQATT, CDR2 SNEGSKA (reference sequence). The CDR3 region is CSASRSSGIANTGELFF. The CDR3 nucleotides read TGCAGTGCTAGTAGGTCTAGCGGTATTGCGAACACCGGGGAGCTGTTTTTT.

The V and J genes are TRBV18 and TRBJ2-4; D is undetermined. The CDR3 sequence is 14 residues long. The germline V gene encodes CDR1 KGHSH and CDR2 LQKENI. The V gene lost 3 bases and the J gene lost 0 bases, with 6 bases spanning the gap. CDR3 sequence: CASSPTLAKNIQYF. The CDR3, as DNA: TGTGCCAGCTCACCTACTTTAGCCAAAAACATTCAGTACTTC.

A single count supports this clone. Other DNA sequences in this specimen translate into the identical CDR3. This chain links TRBV5-1 with TRBJ2-1; D call uncertain. The CDR3 covers 12 residues. Deletions cut 4 bases from V and 6 bases from J, with 8 bases between. Germline V gene sequence: CDR1 SGHRS, CDR2 YFSETQ. The CDR3 nucleotides read TGCGCCAGCAGCCTGACTCGCAATGAGCAGTTCTTC. Protein product: CASSLTRNEQFF.

This clone showed up just once. The rearrangement uses TRBV5-6 and TRBJ1-2; tentatively, D is TRBD1 (6 bases). From germline, CDR1 is SGHDT and CDR2 YYEEEE. V lost 4 bases to trimming and J lost 8 bases, with 15 bases between them. The CDR3 is 13 residues long. The DNA of the CDR3 is TGTGCCAGCAGCAGCACAGGGTCGAGGGGCTACACCTTC. Translating it yields CASSSTGSRGYTF.

This chain connects TRBV7-3 to TRBJ2-3; no clear D gene. Germline-derived CDR1 and CDR2 are SGHTA and FQGTGA. V was pared by 4 bases and J by 1 base, with 6 bases between. The CDR3 has 13 amino acids. The CDR3 nucleotides read TGTGCCAGCAGCTCCTCTGGCACAGATACGCAGTATTTT. Protein product: CASSSSGTDTQYF.

The chain joins TRBV11-2 to TRBJ1-5; 10 bases align to TRBD1. This CDR3 is built from 15 residues. With V trimmed by 5 bases and J by 6 bases, 7 bases remained unmatched. The germline V gene encodes CDR1 SGHAT and CDR2 FQNNGV. In DNA form, the CDR3 reads TGTGCCAGCAGCCATACAGGACAGGGGGGTCAGCCCCAGCATTTT. Residues: CASSHTGQGGQPQHF.

As for this clone: The limits of the CDR3 on the DNA are not certain, so only TCRdb's listed CDR3 is given. The chain has TRBV21-1 and TRBJ2-7; TRBD2 is the table's D call and was not checked against the DNA. TRBV21-1 is a pseudogene segment. The CDR3 sequence runs 16 residues, both termini included. CDR3: CASSKKWASGNYEQYF.

This clone was counted a few times. V and J are TRBV10-3 and TRBJ2-5, with 10 bases fitting TRBD1. Trimming took 0 bases from V and 4 from J; bases not matched to a gene: 11. Germline CDR1 reads ENHRY; CDR2 reads SYGVKD. The CDR3 has 18 amino acids. The CDR3 region is CAISESTVTGGRGETQYF. The CDR3 DNA follows: TGTGCCATCAGTGAGTCGACTGTGACAGGGGGCCGGGGAGAGACCCAGTACTTC.

This chain connects TRBV2 to TRBJ2-7; maybe TRBD2 (5 bases). Deletions cut 6 bases from V and 6 bases from J, with 12 bases between. CDR3 size: 12 residues. From germline, CDR1 is SNHLY and CDR2 FYNNEI. The CDR3, as DNA: TGTGCCAGCAGCGCTAGCCGTCTCGAGCAGTACTTC. Protein product: CASSASRLEQYF.

Only one count was recorded for this clone. The rearrangement links TRBV18 to TRBJ1-2; D gene unclear. V gave up 3 bases and J gave up 6 bases, with 20 bases separating them. Germline CDR1 KGHSH, CDR2 LQKENI. The CDR3 runs to 16 residues. CDR3 amino acids: CASSPRAPELPNGYTF. The CDR3 nucleotides are TGTGCCAGCTCACCGCGGGCCCCGGAGTTGCCCAATGGCTACACCTTC.

This clone was recorded once. The rearrangement links TRBV19 to TRBJ2-5; 7 bases are shared with TRBD1. This CDR3 spans 13 amino acids. Germline loops: CDR1 LNHDA, CDR2 SQIVND (reference sequence). With 4 bases clipped from V and 5 bases from J, the junction kept 4 bases outside the gene matches. CDR3 coding DNA: TGTGCCAGTAGTACAGACAGGGCGGAGACCCAGTACTTC. It yields the protein CASSTDRAETQYF.

This chain links TRBV2 with TRBJ1-5, with 9 bases fitting TRBD1. V trimming: 7 bases; J trimming: 6 bases; junction bases outside the gene matches: 10. Germline CDR1 reads SNHLY; CDR2 reads FYNNEI. The CDR3 has 15 residues. The CDR3 DNA follows: TGTGCCAGCACACCGGGACAGGGTACAGGTCAGCCCCAGCATTTT. Its protein is CASTPGQGTGQPQHF.

This chain links TRBV6-5 with TRBJ2-7; D is possibly TRBD1 (6 bases). CDR3 length: 15 amino acids. With 2 bases removed from V and 1 base from J, the gap between germline ends came to 12 bases. Germline CDR1 MNHEY, CDR2 SVGAGI. The CDR3 DNA follows: TGTGCCAGCAGTTACGGACAGTCCCCGTCCTACGAGCAGTACTTC. This translates into CASSYGQSPSYEQYF.

This rearrangement joins TRBV7-8 to TRBJ1-2; 12 positions match TRBD1. Germline V gene sequence: CDR1 SGHVS, CDR2 FQNEAQ. V lost 5 bases to trimming and J lost 4 bases; unmatched junction nucleotides: 11. CDR3 length: 17 residues. The CDR3 coding sequence is TGTGCCAGCAGCCCAAGGGACAGGGGGCGTCATACCTATGGCTACACCTTC. It codes for CASSPRDRGRHTYGYTF.

Written as DNA, the CDR3 is TGTGCCAGCAGTGACAGCGGGGGGGCCACAGATACGCAGTATTTT. It codes for CASSDSGGATDTQYF. The V call is TRBV6-4, the J call TRBJ2-3; 10 nucleotides agree with TRBD2. V shed 2 bases, J shed 2 bases, and the junction held 1 base outside the gene matches. The CDR3 loop spans 15 amino acids. The germline V gene encodes CDR1 MRHNA and CDR2 SNTAGT.

The chain is built from TRBV28 and TRBJ1-5; no definite D call. V was trimmed by 3 bases and J by 9 bases, leaving 15 bases between them. CDR3 length: 14 amino acids. CDR1 MDHEN and CDR2 SYDVKM come from the germline V gene. CDR3 DNA: TGTGCCAGCAGTTTGATAGAACGGGATCGGCCCCAGCATTTT. It translates to CASSLIERDRPQHF.

The V and J genes are TRBV10-3 and TRBJ2-3, with 11 bases identical to TRBD2. This CDR3 has 17 amino acids. The trim removed 4 bases at V and 4 bases at J, leaving 10 bases unmatched. The germline CDR1 and CDR2 sequences are ENHRY and SYGVKD. The CDR3 spells CAISAGMLAGGPDTQYF. The CDR3 DNA reads TGTGCCATCAGTGCTGGAATGCTAGCGGGGGGCCCAGATACGCAGTATTTT.

A single count supports this clone. The gene calls are TRBV21-1 and TRBJ1-2; the table's TRBD1 call for D was not verified on the DNA. TRBV21-1 is given as a pseudogene. The CDR3 totals 17 residues. CDR3 in DNA: TGTGCCAGCAGCATAGGACAGGGTCTAGCCCCCAACTATGGCTACACCTTC. Translation: CASSIGQGLAPNYGYTF.

V gene TRBV5-1 combines with J gene TRBJ2-6, with D tentatively TRBD2 (5 bases). Germline assignment: CDR1 SGHRS and CDR2 YFSETQ. The CDR3 covers 18 residues. Trimming stripped 0 bases from V and 0 bases from J, with 13 bases between. Here the CDR3 reads CASSLAGVSGSGANVLTF. CDR3 nucleotides: TGCGCCAGCAGCTTGGCTGGTGTCAGCGGCTCTGGGGCCAACGTCCTGACTTTC. The complete variable domain, with remaining parts taken from reference TRBV5-1 and TRBJ2-6, reads KAGVTQTPRYLIKTRGQQVTLSCSPISGHRSVSWYQQTPGQGLQFLFEYFSETQRNKGNFPGRFSGRQFSNSRSEMNVSTLELGDSALYLCASSLAGVSGSGANVLTFGAGSRLTVL.

The table lists this clone with a few counts. The chain is built from TRBV7-9 and TRBJ1-1, with D unresolved. Trimming removed 1 base from V and 1 base from J, with 4 bases in between. CDR1 is SEHNR and CDR2 is FQNEAQ in the germline V gene (reference sequence). The CDR3 is made up of 13 amino acids. CDR3 sequence: CASSLGANTEAFF. The CDR3 nucleotides read TGTGCCAGCAGCTTAGGGGCGAACACTGAAGCTTTCTTT.

This chain connects TRBV5-1 to TRBJ2-7, with 9 bases fitting TRBD1. The length of the CDR3 is 14 residues. The germline V gene has CDR1 SGHRS and CDR2 YFSETQ. Unmatched junction bases numbered 4, after V lost 4 bases and J lost 2 bases. The DNA of the CDR3 is TGCGCCAGCAGCCCCCGGACAGGGGCCTACGAGCAGTACTTC. Translation gives CASSPRTGAYEQYF.

The chain is built from TRBV27 and TRBJ2-5; 12 bases agree with TRBD2. This CDR3 region has 16 residues. After removal of 2 bases from V and 6 bases from J, the junction contained 7 bases not matched to a gene. From germline, CDR1 is MNHEY and CDR2 SMNVEV (reference sequence). The chain's CDR3 is CASSLILAGGPKTQYF. Here the CDR3 DNA reads TGTGCCAGCAGTTTAATTCTAGCGGGGGGGCCAAAGACCCAGTACTTC.

This clone was observed a single time. The genes are TRBV18 and TRBJ1-2, with a tentative D call TRBD1 (6 bases). The CDR3 is 14 amino acids. The ends were cut back, 1 base at V and 2 bases at J, with 8 bases in the middle. CDR1 and CDR2 from the germline V gene are KGHSH and LQKENI. CDR3 nucleotide sequence: TGTGCCAGCTCACCACAGGGGGAAAACTATGGCTACACCTTC. Encoded protein: CASSPQGENYGYTF.

The chain is built from TRBV7-2 and TRBJ2-6, with 9 positions matching TRBD1. CDR3 length: 16 residues. The germline V gene has CDR1 SGHTA and CDR2 FQGNSA. With V trimmed by 5 bases and J by 5 bases, 7 bases remained unmatched. In DNA, the CDR3 is TGTGCCAGCAGCGCCCGGGACAGGGCTTGGGCCAACGTCCTGACTTTC. This codes for CASSARDRAWANVLTF.

The rearrangement joins TRBV4-3 to TRBJ2-1; 10 bases line up with TRBD2. With V trimmed by 0 bases and J by 4 bases, 9 bases remained unmatched. Germline values: CDR1 LGHNA, CDR2 YSLEER. The CDR3 contains 18 residues. The CDR3 nucleotides are TGCGCCAGCAGCCAAGAAGATGCGGGACTAGCGACTTACAATGAGCAGTTCTTC. Its protein is CASSQEDAGLATYNEQFF.